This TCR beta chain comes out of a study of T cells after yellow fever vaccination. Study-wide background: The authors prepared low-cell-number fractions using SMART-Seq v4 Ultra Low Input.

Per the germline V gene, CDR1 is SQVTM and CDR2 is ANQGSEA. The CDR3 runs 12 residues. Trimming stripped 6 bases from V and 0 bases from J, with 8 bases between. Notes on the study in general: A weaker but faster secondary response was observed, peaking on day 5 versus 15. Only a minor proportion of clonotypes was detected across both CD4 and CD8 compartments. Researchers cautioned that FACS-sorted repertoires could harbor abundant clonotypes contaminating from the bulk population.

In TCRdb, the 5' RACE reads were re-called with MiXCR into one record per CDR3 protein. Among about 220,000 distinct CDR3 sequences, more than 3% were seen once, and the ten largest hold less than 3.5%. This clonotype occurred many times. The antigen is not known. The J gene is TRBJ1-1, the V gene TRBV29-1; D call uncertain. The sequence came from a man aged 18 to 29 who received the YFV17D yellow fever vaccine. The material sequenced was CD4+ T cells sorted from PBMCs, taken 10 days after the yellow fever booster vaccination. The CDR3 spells CSVATVNTEAFF. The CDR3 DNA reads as TGCAGCGTCGCAACAGTGAACACTGAAGCTTTCTTT. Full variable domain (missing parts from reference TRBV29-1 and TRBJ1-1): SAVISQKPSRDICQRGTSLTIQCQVDSQVTMMFWYRQQPGQSLTLIATANQGSEATYESGFVIDKFPISRPNLTFSTLTVSNMSPEDSSIYLCSVATVNTEAFFGQGTRLTVV.